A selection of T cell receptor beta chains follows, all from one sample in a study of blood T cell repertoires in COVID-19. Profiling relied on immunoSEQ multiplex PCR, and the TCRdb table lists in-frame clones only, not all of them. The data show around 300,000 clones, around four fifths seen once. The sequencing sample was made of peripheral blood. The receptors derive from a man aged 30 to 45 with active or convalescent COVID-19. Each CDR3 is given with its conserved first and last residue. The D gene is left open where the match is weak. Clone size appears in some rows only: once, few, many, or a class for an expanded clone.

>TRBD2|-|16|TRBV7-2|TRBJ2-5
TGTGCCAGCAGCCTCTCGACTAGCGGGGGTATTGAGACCCAGTACTTC
CASSLSTSGGIETQYF
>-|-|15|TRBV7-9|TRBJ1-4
TGTGCCAGCAGCAACACAGGAGCAACTAATGAAAAACTGTTTTTT
CASSNTGATNEKLFF
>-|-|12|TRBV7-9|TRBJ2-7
TGTGCCAGCAGCTTTGGGCAAAGGGACAAGTACTTC
CASSFGQRDKYF
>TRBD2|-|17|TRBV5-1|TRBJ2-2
TGCGCCAGCAGCCCCCGGCCGGGACTAGGGTTGACCGGGGAGCTGTTTTTT
CASSPRPGLGLTGELFF
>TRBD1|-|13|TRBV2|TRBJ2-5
TGTGCCAGCCCTGACAGGGACCAAGAGACCCAGTACTTC
CASPDRDQETQYF
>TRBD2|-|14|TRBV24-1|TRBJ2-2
TGTGCCACCAGTGTAGCGGGGGACACCGGGGAGCTGTTTTTT
CATSVAGDTGELFF
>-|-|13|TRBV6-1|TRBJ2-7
TGTGCCAGCAGTGAGACGGGTCGTGGCGAGCAGTACTTC
CASSETGRGEQYF
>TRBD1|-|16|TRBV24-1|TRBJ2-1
TGTGCCACCAGTGATCCCTCGGGACAGGCTACAAATGAGCAGTTCTTC
CATSDPSGQATNEQFF
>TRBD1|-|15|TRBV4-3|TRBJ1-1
TGCGCCAGCAGCCAAGAGACAGGGGTGAACACTGAAGCTTTCTTT
CASSQETGVNTEAFF
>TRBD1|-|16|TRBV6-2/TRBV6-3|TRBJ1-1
TGTGCCAGCAGCCCTGTCCCTTCGGACAGGGAGACTGAAGCTTTCTTT
CASSPVPSDRETEAFF
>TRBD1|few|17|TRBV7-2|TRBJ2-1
TGTGCCAGCAGCCCACATACCCGGACAGGGGGTAACAATGAGCAGTTCTTC
CASSPHTRTGGNNEQFF
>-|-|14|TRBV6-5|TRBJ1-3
TGTGCCAGCAGAAACGGGGGTACTGGAAACACCATATATTTT
CASRNGGTGNTIYF
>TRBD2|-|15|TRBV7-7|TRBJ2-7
TGTGCCAGCAGCTTTGGGACTAGCGGAGTCTACGAGCAGTACTTC
CASSFGTSGVYEQYF
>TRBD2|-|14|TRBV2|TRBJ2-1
TGTGCCAGCGGGGGGGGACCGGTCTACAATGAGCAGTTCTTC
CASGGGPVYNEQFF
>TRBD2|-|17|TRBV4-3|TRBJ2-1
TGCGCCAGCAGCCAAGAACTAGCGGGAGCGGTCTACAATGAGCAGTTCTTC
CASSQELAGAVYNEQFF
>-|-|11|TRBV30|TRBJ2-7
TGTGCCTGGAGTGTGGGGGGCGAGCAGTACTTC
CAWSVGGEQYF
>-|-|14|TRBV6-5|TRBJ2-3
TGTGCCAGCAAAATGCAGGTCGGCACAGATACGCAGTATTTT
CASKMQVGTDTQYF
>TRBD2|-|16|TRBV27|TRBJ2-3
TGTGCCAGCAGTCGACGACTAGCGGGGGGCACAGATACGCAGTATTTT
CASSRRLAGGTDTQYF
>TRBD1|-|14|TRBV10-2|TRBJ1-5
TGCGCCAGCACCGCCACAGGGGGCAATCAGCCCCAGCATTTT
CASTATGGNQPQHF
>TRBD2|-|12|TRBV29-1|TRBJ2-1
TGCAGCGTTCGCGGGGGGGCCGATGAGCAGTTCTTC
CSVRGGADEQFF
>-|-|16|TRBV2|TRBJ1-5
TGTGCCAGCAGTGAGGGCGGGACGTTGGGTTATCAGCCCCAGCATTTT
CASSEGGTLGYQPQHF
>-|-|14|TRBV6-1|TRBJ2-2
TGTGCCAGCAGTTATCCGTCCGGGACCGGGGAGCTGTTTTTT
CASSYPSGTGELFF
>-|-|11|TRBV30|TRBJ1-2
TGTGCCTGGAGTAACAGTTATGGCTACACCTTC
CAWSNSYGYTF
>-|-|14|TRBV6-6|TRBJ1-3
TGTGCCAGCAGCCTATTGACAGCTGGAAACACCATATATTTT
CASSLLTAGNTIYF
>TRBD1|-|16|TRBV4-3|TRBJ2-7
TGCGCCAGCAGCTACCGGCTGGGACAGGACCCCTACGAGCAGTACTTC
CASSYRLGQDPYEQYF
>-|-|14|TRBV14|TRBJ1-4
TGTGCCAGCAGCCACAGGGATGGCAAGGAAAAACTGTTTTTT
CASSHRDGKEKLFF
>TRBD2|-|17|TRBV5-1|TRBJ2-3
TGCGCCAGCAGCGGGCCCGCTGAGCGGGGGTCCGCAGATACGCAGTATTTT
CASSGPAERGSADTQYF
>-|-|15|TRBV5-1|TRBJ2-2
TGCGCCAGCAGCTTGGACAGGTCGAACACCGGGGAGCTGTTTTTT
CASSLDRSNTGELFF
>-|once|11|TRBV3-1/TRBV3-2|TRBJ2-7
TGTGCCAGCAGCCTAATCTACGAGCAGTACTTC
CASSLIYEQYF
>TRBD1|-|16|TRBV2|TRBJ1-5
TGTGCCAGCAGGGACAGGGCTACTAATAGCAATCAGCCCCAGCATTTT
CASRDRATNSNQPQHF
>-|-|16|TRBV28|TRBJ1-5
TGTGCCAGCAGTTCCCGGGACTGGAATAGCAATCAGCCCCAGCATTTT
CASSSRDWNSNQPQHF
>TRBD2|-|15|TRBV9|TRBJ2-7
TGTGCCAGCAGCACCGGGGGAGTAGCGGGGTACGAGCAGTACTTC
CASSTGGVAGYEQYF
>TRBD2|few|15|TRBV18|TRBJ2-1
TGTGCCAGCTCACAGGGACTAGCGGGAGGCGATGAGCAGTTCTTC
CASSQGLAGGDEQFF
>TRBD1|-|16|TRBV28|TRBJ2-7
TGTGCCAGCAGTTTACATGCCGGGACAGGGATCTACGAGCAGTACTTC
CASSLHAGTGIYEQYF
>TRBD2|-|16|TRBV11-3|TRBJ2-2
TGTGCCAGCAGCTTCATACTAGCGGGGGCATCCGGGGAGCTGTTTTTT
CASSFILAGASGELFF
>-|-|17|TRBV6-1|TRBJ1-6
TGTGCCAGCAGTGAAGCGCTGGGTGAGACACACAATTCACCCCTCCACTTT
CASSEALGETHNSPLHF
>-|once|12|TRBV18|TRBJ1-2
TGTGCCAGCTCCGGCGGTAACTATGGCTACACCTTC
CASSGGNYGYTF
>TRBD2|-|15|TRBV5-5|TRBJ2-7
TGTGCCAGCAGCTCTAGCGGGAGGGACTCCTACGAGCAGTACTTC
CASSSSGRDSYEQYF
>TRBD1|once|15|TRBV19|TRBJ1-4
TGTGCCAGTAGTACGGACAGGGGCCAGGATGAAAAACTGTTTTTT
CASSTDRGQDEKLFF
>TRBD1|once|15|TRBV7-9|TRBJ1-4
TGTGCCAGCAGCCCAGGAGGACAGGGGGACGAAAAACTGTTTTTT
CASSPGGQGDEKLFF
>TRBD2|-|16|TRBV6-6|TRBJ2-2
TGTGCCAGCAGTCCCTTGGGCGGGAGGGCCACCGGGGAGCTGTTTTTT
CASSPLGGRATGELFF
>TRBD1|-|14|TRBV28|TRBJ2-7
TGTGCCAGCAGACCCGGGACAGTACTCGGCGAGCAGTACTTC
CASRPGTVLGEQYF
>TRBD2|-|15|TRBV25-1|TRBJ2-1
TGTGCCAGCAGCCTCTCTAGCGGGAATAACAATGAGCAGTTCTTC
CASSLSSGNNNEQFF
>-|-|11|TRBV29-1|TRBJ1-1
TGCAGCGTCGGGTCGACAGCTGAAGCTTTCTTT
CSVGSTAEAFF
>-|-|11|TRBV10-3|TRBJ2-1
TGTGCCATCACGGGAAATGATGAGCAGTTCTTC
CAITGNDEQFF
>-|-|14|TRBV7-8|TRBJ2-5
TGTGCCAGCAGCCATGGACTATATCAAGAGACCCAGTACTTC
CASSHGLYQETQYF
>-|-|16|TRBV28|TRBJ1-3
TGTGCCAGCAGTTCACCGGGGGGTCCACTTGGAAACACCATATATTTT
CASSSPGGPLGNTIYF
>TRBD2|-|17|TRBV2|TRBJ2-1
TGTGCCAGCAAGAGACTAGCGGAACTCAGCTCCTACAATGAGCAGTTCTTC
CASKRLAELSSYNEQFF
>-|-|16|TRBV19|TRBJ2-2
TGTGCCAGTAGTCCTGGGACTGGCCCACCACCCGGGGAGCTGTTTTTT
CASSPGTGPPPGELFF